This record concerns one TCR beta chain sequence. As handled by the study authors: Estimated nucleated cell counts came from reference gene primer amplification. TCRdb keeps only in-frame clones here, not all; method: immunoSEQ multiplex PCR. The V and J calls and the clone size are those of that table, but D and trimming were determined from the DNA. The table lists approximately 34,000 clones, roughly nine tenths of them singletons. The germline gives CDR1 LNHDA, CDR2 SQIVND (reference sequence). This CDR3 spans 14 amino acids. V lost 6 bases, J lost 8 bases, and 16 bases lay in between. This record comes from a study of blood T cell repertoires in COVID-19. At the level of the study: Researchers got acute and convalescent COVID-19 samples from the United States, Italy and Spain. PBMCs, B-cell-depleted T cells, or T cells were the source of the cDNA or gDNA that made up the material.

This receptor was taken from a man aged 55 to 70 with acute or convalescent COVID-19. What was sequenced was peripheral blood. This chain links TRBV19 with TRBJ1-4; possibly TRBD1 for D (6 bases). The CDR3 DNA reads as TGTGCCAGTAGCCTGGGACAACGAAGGGAAAAACTGTTTTTT. Its translation: CASSLGQRREKLFF. Looking up the rest from reference TRBV19 and TRBJ1-4 gives the full variable domain: DGGITQSPKYLFRKEGQNVTLSCEQNLNHDAMYWYRQDPGQGLRLIYYSQIVNDFQKGDIAEGYSVSREKKESFPLTVTSAQKNPTAFYLCASSLGQRREKLFFGSGTQLSVL.